Listed here are 10 T cell receptor beta chains from one sample, sequenced in a study of neurological immune-mediated disorders. A single record per CDR3 protein comes from TCRdb applying MiXCR to the 5' RACE reads. This sample has tens of thousands of distinct CDR3 sequences; roughly 4.8% occur once, and the top ten carry about 9%. The specimen was CD4+ T cells from blood. The receptors derive from a man aged 18 to 30 in good health.

This clonotype was detected many times. The chain couples TRBV11-2 to TRBJ1-5; TRBD1 is a possible D gene (5 bases). With 5 bases removed from V and 6 bases from J, the gap between germline ends came to 14 bases. Germline V gene lookup returns CDR1 SGHAT and CDR2 FQNNGV. This CDR3 is 14 amino acids long. The CDR3 sequence is CASSPAGSGQPQHF. For the CDR3, the DNA is TGTGCCAGCAGCCCCGCAGGGTCTGGTCAGCCCCAGCATTTT.

This clonotype was counted at least ten times. Written as DNA, the CDR3 is TGTGCCAGCAGCTTACCATCCCCCCGGACAGGGGACCCGGTTAACTATGGCTACACCTTC. This encodes CASSLPSPRTGDPVNYGYTF. The chain combines TRBV7-9 with TRBJ1-2, with 9 positions matching TRBD1. J gave up 1 base and V 2 bases, and 17 bases lay outside the gene matches. This CDR3 contains 20 residues. Germline assignment: CDR1 SEHNR and CDR2 FQNEAQ (reference sequence).

Ten or more counts support this clonotype. This chain uses TRBV6-1 with TRBJ1-1, with D possibly matching TRBD1 (5 bases). The CDR3 has 14 amino acids. V lost 4 bases and J lost 1, with 10 bases in between. Germline loops: CDR1 MNHNS, CDR2 SASEGT. The CDR3 loop reads CASSVQGENTEAFF. The CDR3, as DNA: TGTGCCAGCAGTGTTCAGGGTGAGAACACTGAAGCTTTCTTT.

This clonotype was recorded at least ten times. This chain links TRBV6-2 or TRBV6-3 with TRBJ2-5; a weak D match, TRBD1 (5 bases). The V end lost 4 bases, the J end lost 13 bases, and 16 bases lay between the germline ends. CDR1 and CDR2 (germline): MNHEY, SVGEGT. The CDR3 extends over 12 amino acids. CDR3 in amino acids: CASSSTDGAWYF. The CDR3 coding sequence is TGTGCCAGCAGTTCCACCGATGGGGCCTGGTACTTC.

This clonotype was detected ten times or more. The chain has TRBV11-2 and TRBJ2-1; D may be TRBD2 (6 bases). CDR3 length: 16 residues. Germline CDR1 reads SGHAT; CDR2 reads FQNNGV. V gave up 1 base and J gave up 8 bases, with 18 bases separating them. As DNA, the CDR3 is TGTGCCAGCAGCTTAGCGACTAGAGGGATCCGCGATGAGCAGTTCTTC. This sequence encodes CASSLATRGIRDEQFF.

At least ten counts were recorded for this clonotype. The V call is TRBV5-1, the J call TRBJ2-3; TRBD2 is a possible D gene (6 bases). Per germline, CDR1 SGHRS and CDR2 YFSETQ. The CDR3 extends over 14 amino acids. V shed 4 bases and J shed 0 bases, with 9 bases lying between them. The CDR3 loop is CASSRGTSTDTQYF. The CDR3 DNA reads TGCGCCAGCAGCAGAGGGACTAGCACAGATACGCAGTATTTT.

This clonotype was observed at least ten times. V gene TRBV6-5 combines with J gene TRBJ1-2; the match to TRBD1 covers 10 bases. The CDR3 runs 16 residues. The V and J ends lost 2 bases and 2 bases, in that order; junction bases with no gene match: 5. Germline loops: CDR1 MNHEY, CDR2 SVGAGI. CDR3 DNA: TGTGCCAGCAGTTACACATCGGACAGGGGGAACTATGGCTACACCTTC. Protein sequence: CASSYTSDRGNYGYTF.

The sample holds many counts of this clonotype. The chain joins TRBV5-1 to TRBJ2-3; D uncertain. V lost 4 bases to trimming and J lost 6 bases, with 9 bases between them. Germline loops: CDR1 SGHRS, CDR2 YFSETQ. CDR3 length equals 12 residues. As DNA, the CDR3 is TGCGCCAGCAGCCAAGTGGGGGATACGCAGTATTTT. As protein: CASSQVGDTQYF.

This clonotype occurred many times. This rearrangement joins TRBV29-1 to TRBJ2-4, with D possibly being TRBD1 (6 bases). Trimming removed 2 bases from V and 4 bases from J, with 12 bases in between. The CDR3 spans 14 residues. Germline CDR1 and CDR2: SQVTM and ANQGSEA. The CDR3 sequence: CSVEPTGTKNIQYF. The CDR3 DNA is TGCAGCGTTGAACCAACAGGGACAAAAAACATTCAGTACTTC.

This clonotype was detected many times. At one of its ends the junction is not consistent with the germline gene, which may arise from a read error. This chain joins TRBV20-1 and TRBJ1-5; D is unclear. There are 13 residues in the CDR3. CDR1 DFQATT and CDR2 SNEGSKA come from the germline V gene (reference sequence). The DNA for the CDR3 is TGCAGTGCTGGAGACACTATCAATCAGCCCCAGCATTTT. This encodes CSAGDTINQPQHF.